This T cell receptor beta chain was observed in a study of T cells after yellow fever vaccination (dated by TCRdb to about 2019). Some background on the complete study: Libraries from fractions with low cell numbers were prepared with the SMART-Seq v4 Ultra Low Input RNA kit. To track T-cell clones before and after primary and booster YFV17D yellow fever vaccination, bulk TCR alpha and beta repertoires were sequenced longitudinally. Blood was drawn at multiple timepoints before and after primary and secondary immunization, with bulk PBMC replicates and cell subsets isolated. Two healthy male donors, one aged 18 to 30 and one aged 30 to 39 years, were included in the cohort.

Results and caveats for the whole study, not just this receptor: Most clones expanded after primary vaccination were re-detected after the booster (almost 98% of CD4 and more than 70% of CD8), suggesting broad memory maintenance. A small share of clonotypes was detected in both CD4 and CD8 compartments, with the overlap likely arising from convergent recombination. Compared with the primary T-cell response, the secondary T-cell response was weaker but faster, peaking on day 5 rather than day 15. FACS-sorted repertoires could contain abundant contaminating clonotypes from the bulk population, so computational filtering was required. Because the study included only a couple of donors, the extent to which the findings can be generalized is limited.

What this sample's treatment or condition label stands for: live attenuated yellow fever vaccine strain. PBMCs were isolated from peripheral blood using a standard Ficoll-Paque protocol. CD4 and CD8 T-cell fractions were isolated with Dynabeads CD4 and CD8 positive selection kits. RNA was extracted with TriZol from bulk PBMCs, CD4 and CD8 fractions, and dextramer-positive and dextramer-negative fractions. The germline V gene supplies CDR1 SGHRS and CDR2 YFSETQ. The CDR3, from cysteine to phenylalanine, totals 14 residues. The sequence is cut down to CDR3 DNA, 42 bases in frame from base 1. At the junction V is shortened by 4 bases and J by 4 bases; bases outside the gene matches: 3. Sequencing instrument: Illumina NovaSeq 6000. Synthesis of TCR cDNA relied on 5'RACE template switching, a step that introduced a universal primer site along with unique molecular identifiers. Priming for cDNA synthesis came from both the TCR alpha and TCR beta constant segments. Library amplification involved two PCR steps, and the second step added sample barcodes and sequencing adapters. Sequencing of libraries was done on Illumina HiSeq 2500 (2x100 bp) or NovaSeq (2x150 bp). Processing in the source paper ran as follows. Demultiplexing of reads and collapsing into UMI consensus sequences were performed with MIGEC, and V(D)J alignment was carried out with MiXCR. Clonotypes responding to the vaccine were identified with edgeR on replicate PBMC samples, with the criteria of FDR below 0.01 and a log2 fold change above 5 up to day 15. Each bulk clonotype was labeled CD4 or CD8 based on which sequenced repertoire, CD4 or CD8, contained the clonotype at higher abundance. TCRdb passed the public sequencing reads through fastp at Q25 and MiXCR, retaining productive beta sequences. CDR3 protein sequences are deduplicated, and each keeps its most common genes and DNA. The V and J calls reflect TCRdb's pipeline rather than the authors' work. The sample includes a few hundred thousand distinct CDR3 sequences, with 3.2% observed a single time. Together, the top ten hold about 3% of the sample.

This clonotype was observed many times. Its antigen remains undetermined. One base away there is no much larger clone; base qualities are not given. The receptor comes from a man between 18 and 29 years old who received the YFV17D yellow fever vaccine. Sample: CD4+ T cells sorted from PBMCs, taken 10 days after the yellow fever booster vaccination. The sequence joins TRBV5-1 to TRBJ1-1; TRBD1 agrees with 11 junctional bases. The nucleotide sequence is TGCGCCAGCAGCCTTGGACAGGGGGCCACTGAAGCTTTCTTT. Its amino acids are CASSLGQGATEAFF.